This T cell receptor beta chain was recovered during a study of shared clonotypes between healthy human individuals. Looked up from germline, CDR1 is MNHNS and CDR2 is SASEGT. The CDR3 is 14 residues long. Trimming shortened V by 1 base and J by 3 bases, and 7 bases separated the two germline ends. Using immunoSEQ multiplex PCR, the repertoire was profiled, and TCRdb retains in-frame clones only, with some absent. The sample carries roughly 660,000 clones, about nine tenths recorded once. General study points: A small donor pool kept down the genetic and exposure-history diversity that was represented.

This clone was counted once. Its target is unknown. The sequenced material came from memory CD8+ T cells from PBMCs. Subset meaning: CD45RO+ cells pooled with CCR7-negative TemRA cells. The sequence derives from a man aged 18-30 years in good health. Some clones in this sample may be carry-over from other donors' samples. The chain is built from TRBV6-1 and TRBJ2-1; weak D call: TRBD2 (5 bases). This CDR3 reads CASSEDRGYNEQFF. In DNA form, the CDR3 reads TGTGCCAGCAGTGAAGATCGGGGCTACAATGAGCAGTTCTTC.